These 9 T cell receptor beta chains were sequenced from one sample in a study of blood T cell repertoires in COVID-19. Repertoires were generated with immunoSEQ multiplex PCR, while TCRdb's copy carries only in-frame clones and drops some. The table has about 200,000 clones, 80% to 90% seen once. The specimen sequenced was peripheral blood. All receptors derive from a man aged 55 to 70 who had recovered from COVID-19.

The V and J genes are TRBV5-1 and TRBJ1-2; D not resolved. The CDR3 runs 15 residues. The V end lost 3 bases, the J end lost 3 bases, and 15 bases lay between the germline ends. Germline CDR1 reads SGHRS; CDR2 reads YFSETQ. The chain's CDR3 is CASSSGTAMDYGYTF. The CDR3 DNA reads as TGCGCCAGCAGCTCAGGTACAGCCATGGACTATGGCTACACCTTC.

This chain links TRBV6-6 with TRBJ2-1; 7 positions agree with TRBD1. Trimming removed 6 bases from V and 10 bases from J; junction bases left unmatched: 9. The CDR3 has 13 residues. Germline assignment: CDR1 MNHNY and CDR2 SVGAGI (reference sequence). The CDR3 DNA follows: TGTGCCAGCAGAGGAGCGTCAGGGGGAGAGCAGTTCTTC. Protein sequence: CASRGASGGEQFF.

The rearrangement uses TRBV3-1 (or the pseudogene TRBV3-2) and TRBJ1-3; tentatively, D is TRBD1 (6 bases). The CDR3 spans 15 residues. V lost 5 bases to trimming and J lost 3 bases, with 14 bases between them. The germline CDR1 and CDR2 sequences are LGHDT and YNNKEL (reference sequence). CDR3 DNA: TGTGCCAGCAGCTTGACAGGATCGAGTGGAAACACCATATATTTT. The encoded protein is CASSLTGSSGNTIYF.

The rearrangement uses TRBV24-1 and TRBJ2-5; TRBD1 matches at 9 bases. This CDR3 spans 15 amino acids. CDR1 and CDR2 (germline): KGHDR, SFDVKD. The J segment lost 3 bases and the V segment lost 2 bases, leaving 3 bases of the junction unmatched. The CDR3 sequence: CATSDWDRVKETQYF. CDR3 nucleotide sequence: TGTGCCACCAGTGATTGGGACAGGGTAAAAGAGACCCAGTACTTC.

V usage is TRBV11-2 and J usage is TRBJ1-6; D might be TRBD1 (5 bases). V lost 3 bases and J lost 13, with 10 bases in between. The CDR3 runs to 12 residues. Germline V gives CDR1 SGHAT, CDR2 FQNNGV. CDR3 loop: CASSFGGTPLHF. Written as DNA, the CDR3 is TGTGCCAGCAGCTTCGGGGGAACGCCCCTCCACTTT.

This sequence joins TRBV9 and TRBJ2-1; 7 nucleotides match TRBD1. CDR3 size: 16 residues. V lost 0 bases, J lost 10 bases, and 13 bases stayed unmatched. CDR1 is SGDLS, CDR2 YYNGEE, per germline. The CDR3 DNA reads TGTGCCAGCAGCGTAGCTGACAGGGATCATTCGGAAGAGCAGTTCTTC. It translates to CASSVADRDHSEEQFF. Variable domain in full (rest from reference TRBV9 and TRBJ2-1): DSGVTQTPKHLITATGQRVTLRCSPRSGDLSVYWYQQSLDQGLQFLIQYYNGEERAKGNILERFSAQQFPDLHSELNLSSLELGDSALYFCASSVADRDHSEEQFFGPGTRLTVL.

The CDR3 spells CAWSQGGNTIYF. The CDR3 nucleotides read TGTGCCTGGTCACAGGGAGGAAACACCATATATTTT. This sequence joins TRBV30 and TRBJ1-3; TRBD1 might be the D (6 bases). CDR3 length: 12 residues. Trimming removed 5 bases from V and 4 bases from J, with 9 bases in between. CDR1 and CDR2 (germline): GTSNPN, SVGIG (reference sequence).

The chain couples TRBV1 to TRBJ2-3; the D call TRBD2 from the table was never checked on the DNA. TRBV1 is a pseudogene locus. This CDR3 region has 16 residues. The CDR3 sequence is CTSSQDLGGDSDTQYF. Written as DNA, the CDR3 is TGCACCAGCAGCCAAGATTTGGGCGGGGATTCAGATACGCAGTATTTT.

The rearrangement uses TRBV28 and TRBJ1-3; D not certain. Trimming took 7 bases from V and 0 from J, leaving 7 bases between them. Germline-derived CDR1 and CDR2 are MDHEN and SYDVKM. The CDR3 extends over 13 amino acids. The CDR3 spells CASTYYSGNTIYF. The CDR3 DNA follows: TGTGCCAGCACGTATTACTCTGGAAACACCATATATTTT.